A selection of T cell receptor beta chains follows, all from one sample in a study of T cells in Graves' hyperthyroidism and ophthalmopathy. TCRdb re-derived calls from the multiplex PCR reads in MiXCR, one entry per CDR3 protein. The table shows 730,000 or so distinct CDR3 sequences, with roughly a sixth occurring only once. The sequencing sample was made of blood. All receptors come from a woman in her forties or fifties with Graves' hyperthyroidism that later progressed to Graves' ophthalmopathy. Both conserved end residues are part of each CDR3. The D gene is left open where the match is weak. Only part of the rows carry a size: once, few, many, or a class if the clone is expanded.

>TRBV7-9|NA|TRBJ2-5|few
TGTGCCAGCAGCTTACGTCGGGGTAGGGAAGAGACCCAGTACTTC
CASSLRRGREETQYF
>TRBV6-1|TRBD1|TRBJ1-2|many
TGTGCCAGCAGTGAAGCAAGCCCGACAGGGATCCTCTATGGCTACACCTTC
CASSEASPTGILYGYTF
>TRBV6-9|NA|TRBJ1-4|few
TGTGCCAGCAGTTATATTCGGGGGTCGGATGAAAAACTGTTTTTT
CASSYIRGSDEKLFF
>TRBV7-2|NA|TRBJ1-2|many
TGTGCCAGCAGCTTATTTCGCAACTATGGCTACACCTTC
CASSLFRNYGYTF
>TRBV4-1|NA|TRBJ2-5|few
TGCGCCAGCAGCCAAGATTCGGTGGCGGGCCGAAAGGATACCCAGTACTTC
CASSQDSVAGRKDTQYF
>TRBV27|TRBD1|TRBJ1-2|NA
TGTGCCAGCAGTTGGGCAGGGGGTGGCTATGGCTACACCTTC
CASSWAGGGYGYTF
>TRBV5-1|TRBD1|TRBJ1-2|many
TGCGCCAGCAGCTTGGATGGGACAGGGGATGGCTACACCTTC
CASSLDGTGDGYTF
>TRBV9|NA|TRBJ1-6|few
TGTGCCAGCAGCGCCTCGGACGTTCGATATTCACCCCTCCACTTT
CASSASDVRYSPLHF
>TRBV12-3/TRBV12-4|NA|TRBJ1-2|many
TGTGCCAGCAAAAAGGCCACTGCTGGCTACACCTTC
CASKKATAGYTF
>TRBV5-1|NA|TRBJ1-1|many
TGCGCCAGCAGCCCCGGCCGGGCGAACACTGAAGCTTTCTTT
CASSPGRANTEAFF
>TRBV6-1|TRBD1|TRBJ2-7|few
TGTGCCAGCCGTCGGCGACAGGGGGACTACGAGCAGTACTTC
CASRRRQGDYEQYF
>TRBV2|TRBD1|TRBJ1-2|many
TGTGCCAGCAGCCTGACAGGGGCCGGGAAGGGCTACACCTTC
CASSLTGAGKGYTF
>TRBV4-1|NA|TRBJ1-1|once
TGCGCCAGCAGCCAAATCCCACCCGGCCGCCTTGTTCGGGGCACTGAAGCTTTCTTT
CASSQIPPGRLVRGTEAFF
>TRBV4-1|TRBD2|TRBJ2-7|NA
TGCGCCAGCAGCCGAGAAGGGGGACTAGCGGTTTACGAGCAGTACTTC
CASSREGGLAVYEQYF
>TRBV12-3/TRBV12-4|NA|TRBJ2-7|many
TGTGCCAGCAGCTTAACCTACGAGCAGTACTTC
CASSLTYEQYF
>TRBV7-3|TRBD2|TRBJ2-5|many
TGTGCCAGCAGCTTAAGGCCTAGCGGGGACCAAGAGACCCAGTACTTC
CASSLRPSGDQETQYF
>TRBV6-1|TRBD1|TRBJ1-5|NA
TGTGCCAGCAGGGACAGGGAGAATCAGCCCCAGCATTTT
CASRDRENQPQHF
>TRBV27|NA|TRBJ1-6|NA
TGTGCCAGCAGTTTCCGCCGGGGAATGTCACCCCTCCACTTT
CASSFRRGMSPLHF
>TRBV30|NA|TRBJ1-2|many
TGTGCCTGGAGTGTCGAGACACTAAACGGCTACACCTTC
CAWSVETLNGYTF
>TRBV5-6|NA|TRBJ2-1|few
TGTGCCAGCAGCCCCGTAACCTACAATGAGCAGTTCTTC
CASSPVTYNEQFF
>TRBV12-3/TRBV12-4|TRBD1|TRBJ1-6|NA
TGTGCCAGCAGTAAACAGGGGGATACTTCACCCCTCCACTTT
CASSKQGDTSPLHF
>TRBV27|NA|TRBJ2-3|many
TGTGCCAGCAGTTTGGTGTACGGAGTAACAGATACGCAGTATTTT
CASSLVYGVTDTQYF
>TRBV9|NA|TRBJ1-5|NA
TGTGCCAGCAGCCCCGGGGGCAATAGCAATCAGCCCCAGCATTTT
CASSPGGNSNQPQHF